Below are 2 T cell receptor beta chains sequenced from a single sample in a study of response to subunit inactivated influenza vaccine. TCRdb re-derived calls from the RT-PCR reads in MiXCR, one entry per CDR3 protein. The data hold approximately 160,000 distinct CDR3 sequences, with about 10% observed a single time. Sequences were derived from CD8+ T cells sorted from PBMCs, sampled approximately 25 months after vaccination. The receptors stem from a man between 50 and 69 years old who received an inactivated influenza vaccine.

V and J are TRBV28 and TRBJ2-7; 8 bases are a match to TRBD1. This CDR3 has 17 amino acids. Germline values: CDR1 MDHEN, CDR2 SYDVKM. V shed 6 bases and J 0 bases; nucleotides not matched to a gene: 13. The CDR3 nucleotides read TGTGCCAGCAGCTACCCCGGAACAGGGGGGAGCTCCTACGAGCAGTACTTC. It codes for CASSYPGTGGSSYEQYF.

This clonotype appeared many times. The CDR3 is CSARGQIYQPDTQYF. The CDR3 DNA follows: TGCAGTGCTAGGGGCCAGATTTACCAGCCAGATACGCAGTATTTT. V gene TRBV20-1 combines with J gene TRBJ2-3; no definite D call. With 3 bases removed from V and 4 bases from J, the gap between germline ends came to 17 bases. Germline CDR1 is DFQATT and CDR2 is SNEGSKA (reference sequence). This CDR3 spans 15 amino acids.